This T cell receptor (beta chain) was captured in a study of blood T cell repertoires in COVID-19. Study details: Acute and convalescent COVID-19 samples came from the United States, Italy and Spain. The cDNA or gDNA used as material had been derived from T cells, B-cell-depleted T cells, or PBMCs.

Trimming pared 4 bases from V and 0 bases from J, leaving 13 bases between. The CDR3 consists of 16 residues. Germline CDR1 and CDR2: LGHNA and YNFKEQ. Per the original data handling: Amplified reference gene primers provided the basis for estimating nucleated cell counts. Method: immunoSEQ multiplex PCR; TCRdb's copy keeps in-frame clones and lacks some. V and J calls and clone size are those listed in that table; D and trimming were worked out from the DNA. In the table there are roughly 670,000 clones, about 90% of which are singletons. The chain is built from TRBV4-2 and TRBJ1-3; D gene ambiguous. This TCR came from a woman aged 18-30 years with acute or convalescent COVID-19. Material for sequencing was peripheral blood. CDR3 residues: CASSRADLPSGNTIYF. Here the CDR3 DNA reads TGTGCCAGCAGCCGCGCAGACTTACCCTCTGGAAACACCATATATTTT.